These 23 T cell receptor beta chains were sequenced from one sample in a study of cytomegalovirus exposure and HLA in healthy donors. Both 60 Vbeta primers and 13 Jbeta primers went into the PCR. Assay used: immunoSEQ multiplex PCR; TCRdb lists only in-frame clones, some missing. Reported are under 100,000 clones; the ten largest clones contain about 4.6%. Material for sequencing was PBMCs. Every receptor here comes from a man aged 30-40 years in good health and CMV-seronegative.

J is TRBJ2-3 and V is TRBV6-5; weak D call: TRBD1 (5 bases). Deletions cut 5 bases from V and 0 bases from J, with 12 bases between. The CDR3 contains 15 residues. CDR1 and CDR2 (germline): MNHEY, SVGAGI. In nucleotides, the CDR3 is TGTGCCAGCAGTCCGACAGCCTCTAGCACAGATACGCAGTATTTT. It codes for CASSPTASSTDTQYF.

This rearrangement joins TRBV10-3 to TRBJ2-3, with 9 bases fitting TRBD2. From germline, CDR1 is ENHRY and CDR2 SYGVKD. The junction had 4 bases not matched to a gene; V was cut back by 0 bases and J by 0 bases. This CDR3 is 17 amino acids long. The CDR3 loop is CAISESSGSASTDTQYF. The CDR3 nucleotides are TGTGCCATCAGTGAGTCTAGCGGGAGTGCTAGCACAGATACGCAGTATTTT.

J is TRBJ2-4 and V is TRBV18, with 9 bases matching TRBD1. The CDR3 is 15 amino acids. J was trimmed by 6 bases and V by 3 bases; bases with no gene match: 6. Germline loops: CDR1 KGHSH, CDR2 LQKENI. The CDR3 DNA is TGTGCCAGCTCACCCCCCGGGGACAGGGTAAACATTCAGTACTTC. This gives the protein CASSPPGDRVNIQYF.

J is TRBJ1-1 and V is TRBV5-4; TRBD1 might be the D (5 bases). Germline V CDR1 and CDR2: SGHNT, YYREEE (reference sequence). This CDR3 has 14 amino acids. V was shortened by 4 bases and J by 6 bases, with 16 bases between the two germline ends. The chain's CDR3 is CASSQGLPGAEAFF. Written as DNA, the CDR3 is TGTGCCAGCAGCCAGGGACTCCCGGGGGCTGAAGCTTTCTTT.

V is TRBV4-2 and J is TRBJ2-2; 9 bases are a match to TRBD2. After removal of 7 bases from V and 4 bases from J, the junction contained 4 bases not matched to a gene. CDR1 and CDR2 from the germline V gene are LGHNA and YNFKEQ. This CDR3 contains 14 residues. CDR3 loop: CASKSGRITGELFF. CDR3 bases: TGTGCCAGCAAGAGCGGGAGGATCACCGGGGAGCTGTTTTTT.

The gene calls are TRBV10-1 and TRBJ2-1; 7 bases line up with TRBD2. The junction had 6 bases not matched to a gene; V was cut back by 3 bases and J by 4 bases. The CDR3 is 15 residues long. Germline V gene sequence: CDR1 WNHNN, CDR2 SYGVQD (reference sequence). The CDR3: CASSEMAGEYNEQFF. The CDR3 DNA follows: TGCGCCAGCAGTGAAATGGCGGGGGAGTACAATGAGCAGTTCTTC.

This chain links TRBV19 with TRBJ2-1; TRBD1 agrees at 8 bases. The CDR3 is made up of 12 amino acids. V was clipped by 5 bases and J by 8 bases; unmatched bases: 2. The germline V gene has CDR1 LNHDA and CDR2 SQIVND (reference sequence). The CDR3 bases are TGTGCCAGTAGTGACAGGGGTGATGAGCAGTTCTTC. Translating gives CASSDRGDEQFF.

The chain carries TRBV7-9 and TRBJ2-2, with 8 bases lining up with TRBD1. This CDR3 is 14 amino acids long. The germline V gene has CDR1 SEHNR and CDR2 FQNEAQ (reference sequence). V lost 10 bases to trimming and J lost 1 base; unmatched junction nucleotides: 5. CDR3 loop: CANEDRENTGELFF. CDR3 bases: TGTGCCAACGAGGACAGGGAGAACACCGGGGAGCTGTTTTTT.

This sequence joins TRBV30 and TRBJ2-7; perhaps TRBD1 as D (5 bases). The CDR3 runs to 14 residues. Trimming removed 2 bases from V and 1 base from J, with 12 bases in between. CDR1 is GTSNPN and CDR2 is SVGIG in the germline V gene (reference sequence). CDR3 residues: CAWSTAGSSYEQYF. The CDR3 region has the DNA TGTGCCTGGAGTACGGCAGGGTCTTCCTACGAGCAGTACTTC.

This chain links TRBV4-1 with TRBJ2-7; 11 bases are a match to TRBD2. The V gene's germline CDR1 is MGHRA and CDR2 YSYEKL. The length of the CDR3 is 15 residues. J gave up 6 bases and V 4 bases, and 8 bases lay outside the gene matches. CDR3 in amino acids: CASSPYSGRAREQYF. CDR3 nucleotides: TGCGCCAGCAGCCCCTATAGCGGGAGGGCCCGCGAGCAGTACTTC.

This chain connects TRBV10-3 to TRBJ1-6; 7 nucleotides line up with TRBD1. The V gene's germline CDR1 is ENHRY and CDR2 SYGVKD. J was trimmed by 7 bases and V by 10 bases; bases with no gene match: 7. The CDR3 has 13 residues. The CDR3 is CATTRQGNSPLHF. The CDR3, as DNA: TGTGCCACGACTAGACAGGGCAATTCACCCCTCCACTTT.

The chain joins TRBV4-3 to TRBJ1-2; 8 positions agree with TRBD1. Per the germline V gene, CDR1 is LGHNA and CDR2 is YSLEER. The CDR3 is made up of 16 amino acids. The ends lost 4 bases at V and 4 bases at J; junction bases unmatched: 11. CDR3 amino acids: CASSLGLRQGIYGYTF. The CDR3 DNA sequence: TGCGCCAGCAGCCTAGGATTACGACAGGGGATCTATGGCTACACCTTC.

The chain employs TRBV6-4 and TRBJ2-5; 12 positions agree with TRBD1. The V gene's germline CDR1 is MRHNA and CDR2 SNTAGT. The V segment lost 5 bases and the J segment 5 bases; nucleotides outside the gene matches: 3. This CDR3 is 14 amino acids long. The CDR3 sequence is CASSPGTGGETQYF. The CDR3 nucleotides are TGTGCCAGCAGTCCCGGGACAGGGGGCGAGACCCAGTACTTC.

The DNA of the CDR3 is TGCGCCAGCAGCCAAGACCTAGCGGGAGGAGGAGATACGCAGTATTTT. Translating it yields CASSQDLAGGGDTQYF. The rearrangement uses TRBV4-3 and TRBJ2-3, with 11 bases lining up with TRBD2. Germline V gene lookup returns CDR1 LGHNA and CDR2 YSLEER. With 0 bases clipped from V and 5 bases from J, the junction kept 4 bases outside the gene matches. The CDR3 totals 16 residues.

The chain employs TRBV28 and TRBJ2-1; D is possibly TRBD1 (5 bases). The germline CDR1 and CDR2 sequences are MDHEN and SYDVKM. Trimming removed 6 bases from V and 9 bases from J, with 9 bases in between. The CDR3 spans 11 residues. The CDR3 sequence: CASRGPREQFF. The CDR3, as DNA: TGTGCCAGCAGGGGGCCCCGTGAGCAGTTCTTC.

The V and J genes are TRBV2 and TRBJ1-2; D is unresolved. The V gene's germline CDR1 is SNHLY and CDR2 FYNNEI. The CDR3 totals 14 residues. Trimming removed 4 bases from V and 3 bases from J, with 12 bases in between. CDR3 DNA sequence: TGTGCCAGCAGTGGCGTCAGAGGTTACTATGGCTACACCTTC. Residues: CASSGVRGYYGYTF.

The chain employs TRBV6-1 and TRBJ2-7; possibly TRBD1 for D (6 bases). This CDR3 has 12 residues. Germline-derived CDR1 and CDR2 are MNHNS and SASEGT. Trimming pared 3 bases from V and 5 bases from J, leaving 8 bases between. The CDR3 nucleotides read TGTGCCAGCAGTGACCACAGGGACGAGCAGTACTTC. Encoded protein: CASSDHRDEQYF.

This chain links TRBV6-1 with TRBJ1-3; the D is unclear. CDR3 length: 12 residues. The germline V gene has CDR1 MNHNS and CDR2 SASEGT. The V gene lost 6 bases and the J gene lost 4 bases, with 7 bases spanning the gap. CDR3 sequence reads: CASSLRGNTIYF. CDR3 bases: TGTGCCAGCAGCTTACGGGGAAACACCATATATTTT.

Worth noting for this clone: A junction boundary mismatches the germline segment, possibly from a read error. The chain links TRBV5-6 to TRBJ1-2; the D is unclear. The CDR3 covers 14 residues. Germline CDR1 SGHDT, CDR2 YYEEEE. The CDR3 DNA sequence: TGTGCCAGCAGCTTGGGAACAGAGACCTATGGCTACAACTTC. Encoded protein: CASSLGTETYGYNF. The variable domain in full, completed from reference TRBV5-6 and TRBJ1-2, reads DAGVTQSPTHLIKTRGQQVTLRCSPKSGHDTVSWYQQALGQGPQFIFQYYEEEERQRGNFPDRFSGHQFPNYSSELNVNALLLGDSALYLCASSLGTETYGYNFGSGTRLTVV.

The rearrangement uses TRBV5-6 and TRBJ2-4, with 11 nucleotides matching TRBD2. Losses at the gene ends were 0 bases for V and 8 bases for J; bases not matched to a gene: 7. CDR3 size: 16 residues. Per the germline V gene, CDR1 is SGHDT and CDR2 is YYEEEE. CDR3 protein: CASSLGGLAGEDIQYF. DNA of the CDR3: TGTGCCAGCAGCTTGGGTGGACTAGCGGGCGAGGACATTCAGTACTTC.

The rearrangement joins TRBV7-9 to TRBJ2-3; 8 bases map to TRBD1. The V and J ends lost 5 bases and 5 bases, in that order; junction bases with no gene match: 9. The CDR3 has 15 amino acids. Germline CDR1 reads SEHNR; CDR2 reads FQNEAQ (reference sequence). Here the CDR3 reads CASSPWDRRGDTQYF. The CDR3 nucleotides are TGTGCCAGCAGCCCGTGGGACAGGAGGGGAGATACGCAGTATTTT.

The chain links TRBV28 to TRBJ2-7; D perhaps matches TRBD2 (5 bases). Trimming shortened V by 3 bases and J by 0 bases, and 15 bases separated the two germline ends. Germline CDR1 is MDHEN and CDR2 is SYDVKM. The CDR3 covers 16 residues. In DNA, the CDR3 is TGTGCCAGCAGTTTCTCCGTTTTGACTATCTCCTACGAGCAGTACTTC. This sequence encodes CASSFSVLTISYEQYF.

V usage is TRBV2 and J usage is TRBJ2-3; D is possibly TRBD2 (6 bases). Germline loops: CDR1 SNHLY, CDR2 FYNNEI. Trimming removed 4 bases at V and 1 base at J, with 12 bases between. The CDR3 extends over 15 amino acids. CDR3 loop: CASSVGGWRTDTQYF. The CDR3 DNA reads as TGTGCCAGCAGTGTAGGAGGGTGGCGCACAGATACGCAGTATTTT.